This T cell receptor (beta chain) was recorded in a study of cytotoxic CD8 clonotypes in ibrutinib-treated CLL. Study-wide context: Among responders, around 25 were partial and 2 complete; after median about 72 months, about 15 stayed remitted and roughly twelve progressed. Study-level results: There were few public clonotypes, and on treatment they contracted or stayed stable.

Target depth was 1 in 200,000 to 1 in 1 million T cells, about 10x per clonotype. TCRdb's table, derived via immunoSEQ multiplex PCR, lists solely in-frame clones and lacks some. This sample has roughly 12,000 clones, with 81% found just once. Looked up from germline, CDR1 is LNHDA and CDR2 is SQIVND (reference sequence). Trimming removed 3 bases from V and 2 bases from J; junction bases left unmatched: 4. The CDR3 length is 16 residues. Comments on this clone: As yet, its antigen is unknown.

This chain links TRBV19 with TRBJ2-1, with 10 nucleotides matching TRBD2. Sample: PBMCs, taken at disease progression, from a patient treated with ibrutinib. The TCR comes from a human donor with chronic lymphocytic leukemia. The CDR3 nucleotides are TGTGCCAGTAGTATGCGCCTAGCGGGAGCCTACAATGAGCAGTTCTTC. Protein sequence: CASSMRLAGAYNEQFF.